This T cell receptor beta chain emerged from a study of CXCR3-negative and CXCR3-positive naive CD8 T cells. The CDR3 is 15 amino acids. Looked up from germline, CDR1 is SEHNR and CDR2 is FQNEAQ (reference sequence). The libraries of TRB cDNA were constructed through 5' RACE using UMI labels. Each CDR3 protein gets one entry in TCRdb, which reprocessed the 5' RACE reads and gives no DNA. Recorded for this sample: roughly 120,000 distinct CDR3 sequences. Of note for this clonotype: Its specificity is not known.

Whole-study results and caveats: When CXCR3-positive naive cells were set against CXCR3-negative naive cells, the former had more hydrophobic TRB CDR3s. Memory CD8+ T cell repertoires were far less diverse than both naive subsets.

Sorts that each held roughly 300,000 cells were run in triplicate for every CD8+ T cell subset. By phenotype, naive CD8+ T cells were CD45RO-CCR7+CD27+CD95-. The chain recombines TRBV7-9 with TRBJ2-1; TCRdb's assignment of TRBD1 cannot be checked, as there is no DNA. This clonotype was obtained from a human donor in good health. Some clones in this sample may be carry-over from other donors' samples. The specimen was naive CXCR3+ CD8+ T cells from blood. Subset here: CD45RO-CCR7+CD27+CD95- naive CD8+ T cells expressing CXCR3 (TNR3+). The CDR3 loop is CASSPRDRAYNEQFF.